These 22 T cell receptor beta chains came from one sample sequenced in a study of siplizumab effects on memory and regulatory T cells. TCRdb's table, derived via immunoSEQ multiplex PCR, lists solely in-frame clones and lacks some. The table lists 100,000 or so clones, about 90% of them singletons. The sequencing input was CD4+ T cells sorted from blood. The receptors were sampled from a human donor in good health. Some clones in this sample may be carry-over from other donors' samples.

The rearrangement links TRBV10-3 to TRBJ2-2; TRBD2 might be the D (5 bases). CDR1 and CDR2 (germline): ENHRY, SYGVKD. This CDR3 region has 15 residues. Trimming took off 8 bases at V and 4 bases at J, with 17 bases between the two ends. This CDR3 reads CAIPSSRVSTGELFF. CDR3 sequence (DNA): TGTGCCATCCCGTCTAGCCGGGTTTCCACCGGGGAGCTGTTTTTT.

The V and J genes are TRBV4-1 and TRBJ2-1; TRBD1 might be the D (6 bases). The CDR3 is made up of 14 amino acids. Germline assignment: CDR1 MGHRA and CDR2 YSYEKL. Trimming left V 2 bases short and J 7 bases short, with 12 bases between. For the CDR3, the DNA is TGCGCCAGCAGCCAATTAACAGGGTTTAATGAGCAGTTCTTC. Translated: CASSQLTGFNEQFF.

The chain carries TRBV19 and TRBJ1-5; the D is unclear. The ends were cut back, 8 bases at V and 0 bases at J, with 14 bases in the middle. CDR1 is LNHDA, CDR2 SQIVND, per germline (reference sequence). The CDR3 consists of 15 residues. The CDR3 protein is CASRRGQYSNQPQHF. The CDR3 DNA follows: TGTGCCAGTCGAAGAGGGCAGTATAGCAATCAGCCCCAGCATTTT.

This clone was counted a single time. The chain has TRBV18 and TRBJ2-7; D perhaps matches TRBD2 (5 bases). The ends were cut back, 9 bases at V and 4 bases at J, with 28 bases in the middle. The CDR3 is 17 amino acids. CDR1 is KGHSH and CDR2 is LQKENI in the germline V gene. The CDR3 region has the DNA TGTGCCAGTGGGATCACTCGTCCATCGGGGAGAGGGTACGAGCAGTACTTC. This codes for CASGITRPSGRGYEQYF.

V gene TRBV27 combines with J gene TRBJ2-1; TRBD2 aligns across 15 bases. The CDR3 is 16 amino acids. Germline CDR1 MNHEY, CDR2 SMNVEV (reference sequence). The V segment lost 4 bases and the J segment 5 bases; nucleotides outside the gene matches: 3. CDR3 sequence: CASSWTSGRGDNEQFF. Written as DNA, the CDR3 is TGTGCCAGCAGTTGGACTAGCGGGAGGGGGGACAATGAGCAGTTCTTC.

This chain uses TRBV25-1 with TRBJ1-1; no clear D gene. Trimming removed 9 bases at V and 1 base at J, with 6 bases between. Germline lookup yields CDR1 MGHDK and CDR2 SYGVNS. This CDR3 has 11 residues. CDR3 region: CASKENTEAFF. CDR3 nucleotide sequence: TGTGCCAGTAAGGAGAACACTGAAGCTTTCTTT.

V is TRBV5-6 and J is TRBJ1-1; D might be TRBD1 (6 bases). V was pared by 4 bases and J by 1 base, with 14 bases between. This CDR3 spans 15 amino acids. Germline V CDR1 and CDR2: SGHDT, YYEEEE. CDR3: CASSATETGNTEAFF. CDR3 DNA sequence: TGTGCCAGCAGCGCGACTGAGACAGGGAACACTGAAGCTTTCTTT. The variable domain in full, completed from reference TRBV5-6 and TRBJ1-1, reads DAGVTQSPTHLIKTRGQQVTLRCSPKSGHDTVSWYQQALGQGPQFIFQYYEEEERQRGNFPDRFSGHQFPNYSSELNVNALLLGDSALYLCASSATETGNTEAFFGQGTRLTVV.

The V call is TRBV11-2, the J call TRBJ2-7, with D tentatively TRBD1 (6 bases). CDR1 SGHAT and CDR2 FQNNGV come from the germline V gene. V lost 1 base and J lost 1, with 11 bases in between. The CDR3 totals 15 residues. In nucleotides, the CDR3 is TGTGCCAGCAGCTTAGCCGAGACAGGATCCTACGAGCAGTACTTC. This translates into CASSLAETGSYEQYF.

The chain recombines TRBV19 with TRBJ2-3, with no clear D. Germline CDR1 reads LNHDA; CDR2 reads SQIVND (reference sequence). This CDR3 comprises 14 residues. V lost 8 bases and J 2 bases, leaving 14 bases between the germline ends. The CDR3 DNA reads TGTGCCAGTGGCATCGTTGCCTCCACAGATACGCAGTATTTT. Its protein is CASGIVASTDTQYF.

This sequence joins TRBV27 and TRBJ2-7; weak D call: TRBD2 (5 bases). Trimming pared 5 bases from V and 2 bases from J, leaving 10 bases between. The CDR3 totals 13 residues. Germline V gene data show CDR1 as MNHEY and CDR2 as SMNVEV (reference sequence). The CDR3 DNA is TGTGCCAGCAGTCTCGGGGATACCTACGAGCAGTACTTC. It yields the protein CASSLGDTYEQYF.

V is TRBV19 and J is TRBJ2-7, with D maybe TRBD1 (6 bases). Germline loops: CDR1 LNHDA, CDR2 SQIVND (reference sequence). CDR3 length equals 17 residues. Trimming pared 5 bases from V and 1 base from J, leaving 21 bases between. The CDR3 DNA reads TGTGCCAGTAGTGCCCCCCCCGAGACAGGATCTTCCTACGAGCAGTACTTC. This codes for CASSAPPETGSSYEQYF.

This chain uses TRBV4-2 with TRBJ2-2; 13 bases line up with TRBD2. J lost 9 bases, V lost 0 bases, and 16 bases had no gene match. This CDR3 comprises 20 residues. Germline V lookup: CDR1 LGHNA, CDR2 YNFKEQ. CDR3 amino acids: CASSQEVVSGTSGTGRELFF. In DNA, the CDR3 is TGTGCCAGCAGCCAAGAGGTGGTGTCCGGGACTAGCGGGACGGGACGGGAGCTGTTTTTT.

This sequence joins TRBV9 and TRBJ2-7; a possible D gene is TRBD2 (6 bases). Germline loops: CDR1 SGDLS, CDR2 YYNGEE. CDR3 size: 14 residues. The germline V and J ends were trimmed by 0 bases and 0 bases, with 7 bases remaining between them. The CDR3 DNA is TGTGCCAGCAGCGTAGCTAGCGTCTCCTACGAGCAGTACTTC. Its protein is CASSVASVSYEQYF.

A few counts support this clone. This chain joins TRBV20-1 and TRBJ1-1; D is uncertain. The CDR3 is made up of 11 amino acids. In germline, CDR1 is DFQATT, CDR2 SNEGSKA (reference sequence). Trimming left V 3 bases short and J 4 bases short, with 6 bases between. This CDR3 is CSASLPTEAFF. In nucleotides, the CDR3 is TGCAGTGCTAGTTTACCCACTGAAGCTTTCTTT.

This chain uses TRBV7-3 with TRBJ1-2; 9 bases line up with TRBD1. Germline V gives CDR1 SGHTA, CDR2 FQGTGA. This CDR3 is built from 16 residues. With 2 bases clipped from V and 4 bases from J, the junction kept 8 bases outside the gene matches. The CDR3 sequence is CASSLGGQGNSYGYTF. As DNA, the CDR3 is TGTGCCAGCAGCTTAGGGGGACAGGGTAACTCCTATGGCTACACCTTC.

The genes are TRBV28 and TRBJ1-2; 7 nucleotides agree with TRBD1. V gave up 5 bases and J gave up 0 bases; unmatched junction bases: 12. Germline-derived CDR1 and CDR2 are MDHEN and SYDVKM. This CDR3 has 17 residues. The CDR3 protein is CASSTYRGSLANYGYTF. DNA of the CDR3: TGTGCCAGCAGTACCTACAGGGGCTCGTTAGCTAACTATGGCTACACCTTC.

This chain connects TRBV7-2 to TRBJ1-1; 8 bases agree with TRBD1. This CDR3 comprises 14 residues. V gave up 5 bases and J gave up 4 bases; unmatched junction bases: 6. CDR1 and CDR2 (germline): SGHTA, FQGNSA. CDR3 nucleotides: TGTGCCAGCAGCCCCGGACAGGGCGGCACTGAAGCTTTCTTT. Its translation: CASSPGQGGTEAFF. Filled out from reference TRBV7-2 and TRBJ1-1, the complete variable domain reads GAGVSQSPSNKVTEKGKDVELRCDPISGHTALYWYRQSLGQGLEFLIYFQGNSAPDKSGLPSDRFSAERTGGSVSTLTIQRTQQEDSAVYLCASSPGQGGTEAFFGQGTRLTVV.

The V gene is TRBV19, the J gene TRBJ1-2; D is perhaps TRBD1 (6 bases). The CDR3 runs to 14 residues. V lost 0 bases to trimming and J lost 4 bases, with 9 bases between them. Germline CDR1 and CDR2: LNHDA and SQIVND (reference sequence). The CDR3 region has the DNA TGTGCCAGTAGTATAGAGGCCAGGGGCTATGGCTACACCTTC. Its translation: CASSIEARGYGYTF.

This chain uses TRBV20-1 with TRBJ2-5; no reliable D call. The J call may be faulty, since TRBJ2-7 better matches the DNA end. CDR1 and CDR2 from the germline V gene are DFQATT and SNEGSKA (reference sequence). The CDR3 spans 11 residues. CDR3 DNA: TGCAGTGCTAGAGGATCCTACGAGCAGTACTTC. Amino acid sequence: CSARGSYEQYF.

CDR3 residues: CASSSTYTSGYEQYF. The DNA of the CDR3 is TGTGCCAGCAGCTCAACGTATACTAGCGGCTACGAGCAGTACTTC. The chain links TRBV9 to TRBJ2-7; TRBD2 agrees at 8 bases. The V gene's germline CDR1 is SGDLS and CDR2 YYNGEE. V lost 4 bases to trimming and J lost 3 bases; unmatched junction nucleotides: 9. This CDR3 has 15 amino acids.

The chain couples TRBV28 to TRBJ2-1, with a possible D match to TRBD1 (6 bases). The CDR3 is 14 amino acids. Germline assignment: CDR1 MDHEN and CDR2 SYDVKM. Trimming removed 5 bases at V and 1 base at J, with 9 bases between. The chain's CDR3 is CASSEQGSYNEQFF. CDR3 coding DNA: TGTGCCAGCAGTGAACAGGGTTCCTACAATGAGCAGTTCTTC.

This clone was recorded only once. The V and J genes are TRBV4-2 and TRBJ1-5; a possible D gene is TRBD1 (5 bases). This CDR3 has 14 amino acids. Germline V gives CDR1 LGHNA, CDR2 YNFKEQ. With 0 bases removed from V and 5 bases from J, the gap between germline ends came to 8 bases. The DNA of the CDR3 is TGTGCCAGCAGCCAAGACAGGGTGGATCAGCCCCAGCATTTT. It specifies CASSQDRVDQPQHF.